Only a few counts were recorded for the clone carrying this T cell receptor beta chain. Antigen: not known. The data were taken from a study of identical twins. TCRdb re-called the 5' RACE reads through MiXCR, storing one row per CDR3 protein. The sample consists of 1.5 million to 2 million distinct CDR3 sequences, about 32% of them appearing once. Trimming pared 1 base from V and 5 bases from J, leaving 15 bases between. The CDR3 length is 15 residues. The germline gives CDR1 SGHVS, CDR2 FQNEAQ. Study-wide points: Modelling approaches yielded underestimates of out-of-frame TCR alpha sharing between monozygotic twins.

Sequencing was carried out using cord blood. This chain joins TRBV7-8 and TRBJ2-7; D is possibly TRBD1 (5 bases). This clonotype originated in a newborn girl in good health. CDR3 protein: CASSLVRANRHEQYF. CDR3 bases: TGTGCCAGCAGCTTAGTTCGGGCTAACAGGCACGAGCAGTACTTC.